One and the same sample provided the 23 T cell receptor beta chains below, sequenced in a study of T-cell reconstitution after alpha-beta-depleted transplantation in children. Using unique molecular identifiers, the investigators prepared the TCRbeta library. TCRdb redid the calling of the PCR reads with MiXCR, one entry per CDR3 protein. The sample carries 400,000 to 500,000 distinct CDR3 sequences, 11% recorded once. The sample consisted of PBMCs from the stem cell graft donor, taken from the stem cell graft. The receptors were gathered from a human donor who donated a stem cell graft to a child with acute myeloid leukemia.

This clonotype was seen a handful of times. The chain joins TRBV12-3 or TRBV12-4 to TRBJ2-2, with 7 bases that match TRBD1. The trim removed 7 bases at V and 2 bases at J, leaving 7 bases unmatched. CDR3 length: 15 amino acids. The CDR3 reads CASTKGQSNTGELFF. CDR3 nucleotides: TGTGCCAGCACCAAGGGACAGAGCAACACCGGGGAGCTGTTTTTT.

The V gene is TRBV5-1, the J gene TRBJ1-5; TRBD1 agrees at 7 bases. The germline V gene encodes CDR1 SGHRS and CDR2 YFSETQ. The CDR3 contains 15 residues. V lost 4 bases and J lost 0; bases outside the gene matches: 4. The CDR3 coding sequence is TGCGCCAGCAGCATCGGGACAGATAGCAATCAGCCCCAGCATTTT. Translated: CASSIGTDSNQPQHF.

The chain carries TRBV7-2 and TRBJ1-6, with 8 bases identical to TRBD1. Germline V CDR1 and CDR2: SGHTA, FQGNSA. V was pared by 4 bases and J by 7 bases, with 6 bases of the junction left unmatched. The CDR3 consists of 15 residues. In nucleotides, the CDR3 is TGTGCCAGCAGCTCCCCAGGGGGCTCGAATTCACCCCTCCACTTT. Translated: CASSSPGGSNSPLHF. The complete variable domain, with remaining parts taken from reference TRBV7-2 and TRBJ1-6, reads GAGVSQSPSNKVTEKGKDVELRCDPISGHTALYWYRQSLGQGLEFLIYFQGNSAPDKSGLPSDRFSAERTGGSVSTLTIQRTQQEDSAVYLCASSSPGGSNSPLHFGNGTRLTVT.

Concerning this clonotype: This may arise from a read error, as a much more abundant clone is one base away. The chain recombines TRBV4-1 with TRBJ1-1; 10 nucleotides align to TRBD1. This CDR3 has 17 amino acids. CDR1 and CDR2 from the germline V gene are MGHRA and YSYEKL. CDR3 sequence: CAISQDRQGAQSTEAFF. The CDR3 DNA reads as TGCGCCATCAGCCAAGATCGACAGGGGGCACAGAGCACTGAAGCTTTCTTT.

This clonotype was counted only a few times. V is TRBV29-1 and J is TRBJ2-7; a possible D gene is TRBD2 (6 bases). This CDR3 has 12 residues. The ends were cut back, 5 bases at V and 2 bases at J, with 10 bases in the middle. CDR1 is SQVTM, CDR2 ANQGSEA, per germline. Written as DNA, the CDR3 is TGCAGCGTTTGGGACTGCCCCTACGAGCAGTACGTC. Its protein is CSVWDCPYEQYV.

Note on this clonotype: This may be a read error, as it is one base from a much larger clone. This chain links TRBV7-9 with TRBJ2-5; D remains unclear. Looked up from germline, CDR1 is SEHNR and CDR2 is FQNEAQ (reference sequence). The CDR3 length is 13 residues. Here the CDR3 reads CATSSVGKQTQYF. The CDR3 region has the DNA TGTGCCACCAGCTCAGTTGGGAAACAGACCCAGTACTTC.

This clonotype was recorded at least ten times. The chain carries TRBV5-1 and TRBJ1-4; tentatively, D is TRBD1 (6 bases). The CDR3 is 15 amino acids. The V end was cut by 4 bases, the J end by 7 bases, with 17 bases between. From germline, CDR1 is SGHRS and CDR2 YFSETQ. CDR3 nucleotides: TGCGCCAGCAGCCCAATGGCAGGGGACGGTGAAAAACTGTTTTTT. It yields the protein CASSPMAGDGEKLFF.

This clonotype was detected ten times or more. The rearrangement links TRBV7-9 to TRBJ1-5, with 7 bases fitting TRBD1. The V and J ends lost 5 bases and 3 bases, in that order; junction bases with no gene match: 4. CDR1 is SEHNR, CDR2 FQNEAQ, per germline (reference sequence). CDR3 size: 14 residues. The CDR3 reads CASSRTGDNQPQHF. Written as DNA, the CDR3 is TGTGCCAGCAGCCGCACAGGGGACAATCAGCCCCAGCATTTT.

This clonotype has a count of ten or more. V and J are TRBV20-1 and TRBJ2-1; no clear D. The germline V gene encodes CDR1 DFQATT and CDR2 SNEGSKA (reference sequence). Trimming took off 6 bases at V and 6 bases at J, with 18 bases between the two ends. CDR3 length: 14 residues. CDR3: CSAVLPGLSNEQFF. The CDR3 DNA reads TGCAGTGCGGTACTACCCGGGCTTTCCAATGAGCAGTTCTTC.

This clonotype has just a few counts. The chain uses TRBV5-5 and TRBJ1-5; 9 bases align to TRBD1. This CDR3 is built from 15 residues. V lost 1 base and J lost 6; bases outside the gene matches: 5. Germline lookup yields CDR1 SGHKS and CDR2 YYEKEE (reference sequence). CDR3 region: CASSLSDRGFQPQHF. CDR3 coding DNA: TGTGCCAGCAGCTTGTCTGACAGGGGGTTTCAGCCCCAGCATTTT.

The chain uses TRBV6-1 and TRBJ2-1; the D is unclear. Germline CDR1 MNHNS, CDR2 SASEGT. The CDR3 is 13 residues long. Deletions cut 3 bases from V and 10 bases from J, with 13 bases between. As DNA, the CDR3 is TGTGCCAGCAGTGATGGGTCCCGCAACGAGCAGTTCTTC. It encodes CASSDGSRNEQFF.

This clonotype was counted many times. The chain recombines TRBV20-1 with TRBJ1-1; possibly TRBD1 for D (5 bases). CDR3 length: 12 residues. V lost 6 bases to trimming and J lost 0 bases, with 8 bases between them. Germline V gene lookup returns CDR1 DFQATT and CDR2 SNEGSKA (reference sequence). CDR3 sequence (DNA): TGCAGTGCGACAGCGATGAACACTGAAGCTTTCTTT. The encoded protein is CSATAMNTEAFF.

The chain is built from TRBV20-1 and TRBJ2-1; the D is unclear. Between the trimmed V and J ends, which lost 3 bases and 0 bases, there was a span of 9 bases. CDR1 and CDR2 (germline): DFQATT, SNEGSKA (reference sequence). The CDR3 consists of 14 residues. This CDR3 reads CSASRITSYNEQFF. The CDR3 nucleotides are TGCAGTGCTAGTCGAATAACCTCCTACAATGAGCAGTTCTTC.

V usage is TRBV18 and J usage is TRBJ1-1; perhaps TRBD1 as D (5 bases). This CDR3 has 12 amino acids. Germline lookup yields CDR1 KGHSH and CDR2 LQKENI. V was clipped by 3 bases and J by 7 bases, with 9 bases between them. CDR3 sequence reads: CASSPLQGEAFF. CDR3 in DNA: TGTGCCAGCTCACCGCTGCAGGGTGAAGCTTTCTTT.

This clonotype was seen a handful of times. This chain connects TRBV7-9 to TRBJ2-1; D may be TRBD1 (6 bases). V shed 5 bases and J shed 7 bases, with 15 bases lying between them. Germline CDR1 is SEHNR and CDR2 is FQNEAQ (reference sequence). The CDR3 loop spans 14 amino acids. The CDR3 loop is CASSPRQVGNEQFF. CDR3 sequence (DNA): TGTGCCAGCAGCCCGCGACAGGTTGGGAATGAGCAGTTCTTC.

This clonotype was counted between two and nine times. The V call is TRBV20-1, the J call TRBJ2-1; either TRBD1 or TRBD2 may supply D (5 bases each). Germline CDR1 DFQATT, CDR2 SNEGSKA (reference sequence). The CDR3 is 15 residues long. V lost 4 bases to trimming and J lost 6 bases, with 19 bases between them. CDR3 sequence: CSATRGREKGNEQFF. The CDR3 DNA follows: TGCAGTGCTACTCGGGGCAGGGAAAAGGGCAATGAGCAGTTCTTC.

There are a few counts of this clonotype. The V gene is TRBV6-1, the J gene TRBJ2-2; 13 nucleotides line up with TRBD2. Trimming took 5 bases from V and 7 from J; bases not matched to a gene: 7. Germline-derived CDR1 and CDR2 are MNHNS and SASEGT. CDR3 length: 16 residues. In DNA, the CDR3 is TGTGCCAGCAGTCCATGGACTAGCGGGAGAAGCGGGGAGCTGTTTTTT. Amino acid sequence: CASSPWTSGRSGELFF.

This clonotype was counted ten times or more. The chain couples TRBV20-1 to TRBJ2-3, with unresolved D. The CDR3 extends over 11 amino acids. Germline V lookup: CDR1 DFQATT, CDR2 SNEGSKA (reference sequence). For the CDR3, the DNA is TGCAGGGCAGCGAGCACAGATACGCAGTATTTT. It encodes CRAASTDTQYF.

This clonotype was picked up many times. The chain joins TRBV20-1 to TRBJ2-5; 7 bases map to TRBD2. The CDR3 loop spans 13 amino acids. V dropped 6 bases and J dropped 5; count of bases not matched to a gene: 9. Germline lookup yields CDR1 DFQATT and CDR2 SNEGSKA (reference sequence). The CDR3 coding sequence is TGCAGTGCCCGGAGACTAGCCCGGGAGACCCAGTACTTC. Protein product: CSARRLARETQYF.

The V gene is TRBV12-3 or TRBV12-4, the J gene TRBJ2-1; 9 nucleotides align to TRBD2. The V gene end was trimmed by 4 bases and the J gene end by 9 bases; junction bases not matched to a gene: 10. CDR3 length: 15 residues. The CDR3: CASSSTGTSFAEQFF. CDR3 DNA sequence: TGTGCCAGCAGTTCGACCGGGACTAGCTTCGCTGAGCAGTTCTTC.

This chain links TRBV9 with TRBJ2-7; 7 positions agree with TRBD1. The CDR3 covers 15 residues. V was clipped by 3 bases and J by 0 bases; unmatched bases: 6. CDR1 and CDR2 (germline): SGDLS, YYNGEE. The CDR3 DNA reads TGTGCCAGCAGCGCCGGGACAGAACTCTCCTACGAGCAGTACTTC. It translates to CASSAGTELSYEQYF.

This clonotype was observed a few times. This chain joins TRBV20-1 and TRBJ1-5; D remains ambiguous. With 3 bases removed from V and 7 bases from J, the gap between germline ends came to 13 bases. CDR1 is DFQATT, CDR2 SNEGSKA, per germline (reference sequence). The CDR3 runs 13 residues. The CDR3 DNA is TGCAGTGCTAGCCCCGCTGGGCAGCAGCCCCAGCATTTT. It encodes CSASPAGQQPQHF.

This clonotype was detected a few times. This sequence joins TRBV29-1 and TRBJ2-3, with no clear D. The CDR3 consists of 12 residues. Germline-derived CDR1 and CDR2 are SQVTM and ANQGSEA. Trimming removed 8 bases at V and 0 bases at J, with 9 bases between. The CDR3 protein is CSNRDSTDTQYF. The DNA of the CDR3 is TGCAGCAACCGAGACAGCACAGATACGCAGTATTTT.